The 27 T cell receptor beta chains presented below share a single source sample, sequenced in a study of OX40 agonist ivuxolimab in advanced cancers. Assay: immunoSEQ multiplex PCR; the TCRdb copy retains only in-frame clones and omits some. The sample carries tens of thousands of clones, 85% to 90% recorded once. This sample comprised CD4+ or CD8+ T cells sorted from blood, obtained in a trial of the OX40 agonist ivuxolimab. All receptors derive from an adult with an advanced solid tumor such as melanoma, head and neck, liver or kidney cancer.

The J gene is TRBJ2-1, the V gene TRBV29-1; 10 nucleotides agree with TRBD1. From germline, CDR1 is SQVTM and CDR2 ANQGSEA. This CDR3 is built from 14 residues. Unmatched junction bases numbered 3, after V lost 3 bases and J lost 4 bases. CDR3: CSVDMGQGYNEQFF. The CDR3 nucleotides are TGCAGCGTTGATATGGGACAGGGGTACAATGAGCAGTTCTTC.

This chain joins TRBV5-1 and TRBJ1-2; 8 nucleotides agree with TRBD1. Trimming cost V 4 bases and J 0 bases; bases outside gene matches: 8. Germline loops: CDR1 SGHRS, CDR2 YFSETQ. This CDR3 contains 16 residues. The CDR3 here is CASSTRGPPSNYGYTF. DNA for the CDR3: TGCGCCAGCAGCACCAGGGGGCCCCCCTCTAACTATGGCTACACCTTC. The full variable domain, completed using reference TRBV5-1 and TRBJ1-2, is KAGVTQTPRYLIKTRGQQVTLSCSPISGHRSVSWYQQTPGQGLQFLFEYFSETQRNKGNFPGRFSGRQFSNSRSEMNVSTLELGDSALYLCASSTRGPPSNYGYTFGSGTRLTVV.

This clone came up once. J is TRBJ2-1 and V is TRBV9; TRBD2 matches at 10 bases. Germline trimming cut 0 bases from V and 2 bases from J; bases unmatched to any gene: 2. CDR3 length: 16 amino acids. CDR1 is SGDLS, CDR2 YYNGEE, per germline. CDR3: CASSVAGLAPYNEQFF. DNA of the CDR3: TGTGCCAGCAGCGTAGCGGGACTAGCGCCCTACAATGAGCAGTTCTTC.

This clone showed up just once. The chain carries TRBV10-1 and TRBJ1-1; 8 nucleotides agree with TRBD1. J gave up 4 bases and V 3 bases, and 1 base lay outside the gene matches. CDR1 and CDR2 from the germline V gene are WNHNN and SYGVQD (reference sequence). There are 13 residues in the CDR3. CDR3 sequence reads: CASSDTGGTEAFF. For the CDR3, the DNA is TGCGCCAGCAGTGATACAGGGGGCACTGAAGCTTTCTTT.

The chain uses TRBV27 and TRBJ2-1, with D perhaps matching TRBD1 or TRBD2 (6 bases each). CDR3 length: 16 amino acids. V lost 5 bases and J 0 bases, leaving 14 bases between the germline ends. The V gene's germline CDR1 is MNHEY and CDR2 SMNVEV (reference sequence). The CDR3 DNA sequence: TGTGCCAGCAGTCCTTTCGGGGGCAGCTCCTACAATGAGCAGTTCTTC. Amino acids: CASSPFGGSSYNEQFF.

This clone was detected once. The gene calls are TRBV7-3 and TRBJ2-5; 10 bases agree with TRBD2. The V gene end was trimmed by 1 base and the J gene end by 3 bases; junction bases not matched to a gene: 5. Germline-derived CDR1 and CDR2 are SGHTA and FQGTGA. The CDR3 sequence is 16 residues long. The CDR3 spells CASSLNRLAGEETQYF. The CDR3 DNA reads as TGTGCCAGCAGCTTAAATCGGCTAGCGGGAGAAGAGACCCAGTACTTC.

The rearrangement links TRBV10-3 to TRBJ2-7; 11 bases agree with TRBD1. The CDR3 has 16 residues. V lost 4 bases to trimming and J lost 0 bases; unmatched junction nucleotides: 5. Germline V gene lookup returns CDR1 ENHRY and CDR2 SYGVKD. The CDR3 DNA sequence: TGTGCCATCAGTGGCTACGGGACAGGGGGCTCCTACGAGCAGTACTTC. Translation gives CAISGYGTGGSYEQYF.

The chain uses TRBV11-2 and TRBJ2-7, with 9 bases identical to TRBD2. Germline V gene data show CDR1 as SGHAT and CDR2 as FQNNGV. The CDR3 sequence is 15 residues long. V shed 3 bases and J 0 bases; nucleotides not matched to a gene: 3. CDR3 nucleotides: TGTGCCAGCAGCTTGAGCGGGGGGTCCTCCTACGAGCAGTACTTC. It translates to CASSLSGGSSYEQYF. Combining the CDR3 with reference TRBV11-2 and TRBJ2-7 gives the whole variable domain EAGVAQSPRYKIIEKRQSVAFWCNPISGHATLYWYQQILGQGPKLLIQFQNNGVVDDSQLPKDRFSAERLKGVDSTLKIQPAKLEDSAVYLCASSLSGGSSYEQYFGPGTRLTVT.

This chain connects TRBV28 to TRBJ2-7; 8 positions agree with TRBD2. There are 16 residues in the CDR3. Trimming cost V 10 bases and J 2 bases; bases outside gene matches: 16. From germline, CDR1 is MDHEN and CDR2 SYDVKM. The CDR3 DNA follows: TGTGCCACAAACCTGGCTAGCGGGTACTCACCCTACGAGCAGTACTTC. Protein sequence: CATNLASGYSPYEQYF.

In its sample, this clone was seen once. This chain joins TRBV27 and TRBJ2-1, with a possible D match to TRBD1 (5 bases). From germline, CDR1 is MNHEY and CDR2 SMNVEV (reference sequence). The CDR3 is 21 amino acids. The germline V and J ends were trimmed by 1 base and 7 bases, with 32 bases remaining between them. The CDR3 here is CASSLFPLGSTGSHTVNEQFF. The CDR3 bases are TGTGCCAGCAGTTTATTCCCCCTAGGTAGCACAGGTAGCCATACGGTGAATGAGCAGTTCTTC.

The V and J genes are TRBV27 and TRBJ2-2; D might be TRBD2 (7 bases). Per the germline V gene, CDR1 is MNHEY and CDR2 is SMNVEV (reference sequence). This CDR3 comprises 15 residues. V gave up 2 bases and J gave up 6 bases, with 13 bases separating them. CDR3 bases: TGTGCCAGCAGTTTAAGGGGGGGAGGCGCCGGGGAGCTGTTTTTT. Its protein is CASSLRGGGAGELFF.

The V call is TRBV19, the J call TRBJ2-7; D gene unclear. V was cut by 5 bases and J by 3 bases, with 20 bases left in between. Germline CDR1 LNHDA, CDR2 SQIVND (reference sequence). This CDR3 region has 16 residues. The CDR3 DNA reads TGTGCCAGTAGTGGATCCCCGGGCCCCAGACTCTACGAGCAGTACTTC. Residues: CASSGSPGPRLYEQYF.

J is TRBJ2-2 and V is TRBV19; 9 bases match TRBD1. The CDR3 totals 15 residues. J lost 2 bases, V lost 5 bases, and 3 bases had no gene match. CDR1 LNHDA and CDR2 SQIVND come from the germline V gene (reference sequence). The DNA for the CDR3 is TGTGCCAGTAGTTCGACAGGGGGTAACACCGGGGAGCTGTTTTTT. It specifies CASSSTGGNTGELFF.

This clone is categorized as medium-sized. The chain links TRBV10-3 to TRBJ1-2, with 7 bases lining up with TRBD1. CDR3 size: 13 residues. CDR1 ENHRY and CDR2 SYGVKD come from the germline V gene. Losses at the gene ends were 7 bases for V and 6 bases for J; bases not matched to a gene: 8. The CDR3 here is CAINPGTVDGYTF. Here the CDR3 DNA reads TGTGCCATCAACCCCGGGACAGTCGATGGCTACACCTTC.

The chain joins TRBV19 to TRBJ2-7; 11 bases are shared with TRBD2. V trimming: 0 bases; J trimming: 5 bases; junction bases outside the gene matches: 6. CDR3 length: 16 amino acids. In germline, CDR1 is LNHDA, CDR2 SQIVND (reference sequence). The CDR3 DNA reads TGTGCCAGTAGTATAGACTCACCTAGCGGGAGGAACGAGCAGTACTTC. Its protein is CASSIDSPSGRNEQYF.

This chain joins TRBV7-6 and TRBJ2-5; D not certain. Trimming cost V 7 bases and J 1 base, with 7 bases left between them. CDR3 length equals 12 residues. Germline assignment: CDR1 SGHVS and CDR2 FNYEAQ. The CDR3 DNA is TGTGCCAGCACCAATCCCCAAGAGACCCAGTACTTC. Translation gives CASTNPQETQYF.

The chain uses TRBV9 and TRBJ1-1, with D possibly being TRBD1 (5 bases). The length of the CDR3 is 15 residues. The V gene's germline CDR1 is SGDLS and CDR2 YYNGEE. V was cut by 3 bases and J by 5 bases, with 17 bases left in between. Here the CDR3 reads CASSAEARGRTEAFF. In DNA, the CDR3 is TGTGCCAGCAGCGCCGAAGCACGGGGGAGAACTGAAGCTTTCTTT.

This chain joins TRBV10-1 and TRBJ1-1; D perhaps matches TRBD1 (5 bases). CDR3 size: 13 residues. Germline V gene sequence: CDR1 WNHNN, CDR2 SYGVQD (reference sequence). The V end was cut by 5 bases, the J end by 0 bases, with 7 bases between. The CDR3 DNA follows: TGCGCCAGCAGTCACAGGCTGAACACTGAAGCTTTCTTT. It specifies CASSHRLNTEAFF.

The chain is built from TRBV6-1 and TRBJ1-5; no firm D call. The CDR3 has 14 amino acids. Germline V gene sequence: CDR1 MNHNS, CDR2 SASEGT. Trimming removed 6 bases at V and 0 bases at J, with 9 bases between. In DNA form, the CDR3 reads TGTGCCAGCAGGGAAATACTTAGCAATCAGCCCCAGCATTTT. It codes for CASREILSNQPQHF.

The V call is TRBV19, the J call TRBJ1-2; D ambiguous. The germline V and J ends were trimmed by 5 bases and 4 bases, with 8 bases remaining between them. CDR3 length: 12 residues. CDR1 LNHDA and CDR2 SQIVND come from the germline V gene (reference sequence). The CDR3: CASSGWTYGYTF. In DNA, the CDR3 is TGTGCCAGTAGTGGGTGGACCTATGGCTACACCTTC.

This sequence joins TRBV6-1 and TRBJ1-4; D is possibly TRBD1 (5 bases). CDR3 length: 16 residues. The germline V gene has CDR1 MNHNS and CDR2 SASEGT. Trimming left V 3 bases short and J 1 base short, with 12 bases between. CDR3 DNA: TGTGCCAGCAGTGATCGACAGTCAATAACTAATGAAAAACTGTTTTTT. Protein: CASSDRQSITNEKLFF.

CDR3 residues: CASSSRPVGNQPQHF. The CDR3 region has the DNA TGTGCCAGCAGTTCCCGTCCCGTCGGCAATCAGCCCCAGCATTTT. The rearrangement uses TRBV27 and TRBJ1-5; D is unclear. Germline CDR1 reads MNHEY; CDR2 reads SMNVEV (reference sequence). With 4 bases removed from V and 2 bases from J, the gap between germline ends came to 12 bases. The CDR3 length is 15 residues.

The chain couples TRBV7-9 to TRBJ1-1; D ambiguous. Trimming shortened V by 5 bases and J by 2 bases, and 6 bases separated the two germline ends. Germline CDR1 reads SEHNR; CDR2 reads FQNEAQ (reference sequence). This CDR3 is 12 amino acids long. CDR3 bases: TGTGCCAGCAGCCTAATTAACACTGAAGCTTTCTTT. It encodes CASSLINTEAFF.

The rearrangement uses TRBV6-5 and TRBJ1-1, with a weak D call TRBD1 (5 bases). The germline V gene encodes CDR1 MNHEY and CDR2 SVGAGI. The V gene lost 4 bases and the J gene lost 7 bases, with 10 bases spanning the gap. The CDR3 spans 12 residues. DNA of the CDR3: TGTGCCAGCAGTTCCGTGGGGCGTGAAGCTTTCTTT. It is translated as CASSSVGREAFF.

The rearrangement links TRBV29-1 to TRBJ1-2; tentative D call: TRBD1 (6 bases). Germline V CDR1 and CDR2: SQVTM, ANQGSEA. There are 13 residues in the CDR3. The V and J ends lost 3 bases and 1 base respectively, with 9 bases between them. The CDR3 loop is CSVDRGDNYGYTF. CDR3 sequence (DNA): TGCAGCGTTGACAGGGGCGATAACTATGGCTACACCTTC.

The chain carries TRBV9 and TRBJ1-2; maybe TRBD1 (5 bases). Per the germline V gene, CDR1 is SGDLS and CDR2 is YYNGEE. CDR3 length: 13 residues. The germline V and J ends were trimmed by 7 bases and 8 bases, with 18 bases remaining between them. The CDR3 reads CASRGGRVRGYTF. The CDR3 DNA follows: TGTGCCAGCCGCGGGGGTAGAGTAAGGGGCTACACCTTC.

This chain connects TRBV7-9 to TRBJ2-5, with D possibly TRBD1 on 5 matching bases. The CDR3 runs to 13 residues. V gave up 4 bases and J gave up 3 bases, with 9 bases separating them. The germline V gene has CDR1 SEHNR and CDR2 FQNEAQ (reference sequence). Written as DNA, the CDR3 is TGTGCCAGCAGCTCGCCGACAGAAGAGACCCAGTACTTC. This sequence encodes CASSSPTEETQYF.